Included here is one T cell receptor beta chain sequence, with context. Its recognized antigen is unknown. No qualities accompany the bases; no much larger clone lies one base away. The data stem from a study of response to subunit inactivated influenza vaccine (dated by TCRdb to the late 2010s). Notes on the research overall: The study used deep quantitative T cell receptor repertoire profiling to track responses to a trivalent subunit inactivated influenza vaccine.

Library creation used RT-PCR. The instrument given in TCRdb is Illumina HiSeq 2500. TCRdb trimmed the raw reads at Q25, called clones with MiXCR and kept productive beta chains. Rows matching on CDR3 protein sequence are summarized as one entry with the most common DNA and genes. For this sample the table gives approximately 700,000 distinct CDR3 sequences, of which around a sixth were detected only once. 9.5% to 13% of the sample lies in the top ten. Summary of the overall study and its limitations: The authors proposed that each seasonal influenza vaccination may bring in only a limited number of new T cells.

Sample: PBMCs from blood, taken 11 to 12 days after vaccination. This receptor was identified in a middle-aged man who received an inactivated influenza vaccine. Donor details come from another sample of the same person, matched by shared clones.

The nucleotides are TGTGCCAGCAGCGCCCGGGACAGGGTGGATGAGCAGTTCTTC. Its amino acids are CASSARDRVDEQFF. Recombination joined TRBV7-9 with TRBJ2-1; 9 junctional bases match TRBD1. Including cysteine and phenylalanine, the CDR3 has 14 amino acids. Only the CDR3 portion is preserved as DNA: 42 bases, with reading frame beginning at the first base. The junction shows trimming of 5 bases on V and 8 bases on J, and the gene matches do not reach 7 bases of it. The germline V gene (reference sequence) supplies CDR1 SEHNR and CDR2 FQNEAQ.